The subject of this entry is one TCR beta chain. Trimming cost V 6 bases and J 0 bases; bases outside gene matches: 6. Per germline, CDR1 MNHEY and CDR2 SMNVEV (reference sequence). This CDR3 is built from 15 residues. Next came a second PCR, run for about 6 to 12 cycles, which used a sample-barcoded 5' primer along with a J-beta primer mix. TCRdb redid the calling of the 5' RACE reads with MiXCR, one entry per CDR3 protein. Here the sample spans around 800,000 distinct CDR3 sequences, about half being singletons. These data belong to a study of blood T cells in healthy people across ages. The specimen was blood. This sequence joins TRBV27 and TRBJ2-7, with TRBD1 matching 9 bases. This clonotype originated in a man older than 75 in good health. The CDR3 here is CASRGQGDPSYEQYF. The CDR3 DNA reads as TGTGCCAGCAGGGGACAGGGCGACCCCTCCTACGAGCAGTACTTC.